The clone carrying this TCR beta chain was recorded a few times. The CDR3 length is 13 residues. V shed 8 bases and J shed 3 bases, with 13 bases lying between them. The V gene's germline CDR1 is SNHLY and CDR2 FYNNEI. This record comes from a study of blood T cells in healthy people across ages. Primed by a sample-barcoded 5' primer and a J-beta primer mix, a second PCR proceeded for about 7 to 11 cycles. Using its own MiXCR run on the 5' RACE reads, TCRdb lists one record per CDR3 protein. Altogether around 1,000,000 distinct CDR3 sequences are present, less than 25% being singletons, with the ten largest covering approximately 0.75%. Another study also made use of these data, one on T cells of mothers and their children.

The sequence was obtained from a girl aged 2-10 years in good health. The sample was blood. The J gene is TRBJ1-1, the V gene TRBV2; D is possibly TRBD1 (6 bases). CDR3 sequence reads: CASEDRFHTEAFF. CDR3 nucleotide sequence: TGTGCCAGCGAGGACAGATTCCACACTGAAGCTTTCTTT.